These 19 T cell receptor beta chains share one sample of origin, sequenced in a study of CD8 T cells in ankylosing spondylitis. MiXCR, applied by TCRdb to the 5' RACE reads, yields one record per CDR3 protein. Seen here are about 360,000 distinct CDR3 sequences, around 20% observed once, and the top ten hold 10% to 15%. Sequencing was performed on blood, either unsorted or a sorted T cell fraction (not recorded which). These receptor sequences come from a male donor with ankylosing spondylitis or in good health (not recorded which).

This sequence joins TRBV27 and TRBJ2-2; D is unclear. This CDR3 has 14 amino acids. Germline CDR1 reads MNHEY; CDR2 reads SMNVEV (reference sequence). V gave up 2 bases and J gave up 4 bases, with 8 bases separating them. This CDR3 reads CASSLIWGTGELFF. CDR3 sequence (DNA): TGTGCCAGCAGTTTAATCTGGGGCACCGGGGAGCTGTTTTTT.

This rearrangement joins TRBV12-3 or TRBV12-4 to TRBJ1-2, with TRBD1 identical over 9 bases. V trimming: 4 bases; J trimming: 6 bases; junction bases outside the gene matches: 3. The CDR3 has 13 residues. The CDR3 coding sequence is TGTGCCAGCAGTTGGGGACAGGGTCATGGCTACACCTTC. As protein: CASSWGQGHGYTF.

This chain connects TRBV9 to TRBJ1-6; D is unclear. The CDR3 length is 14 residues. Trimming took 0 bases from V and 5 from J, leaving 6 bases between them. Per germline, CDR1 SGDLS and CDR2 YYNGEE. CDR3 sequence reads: CASSVGGNNSPLHF. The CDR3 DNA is TGTGCCAGCAGCGTAGGAGGGAATAATTCACCCCTCCACTTT.

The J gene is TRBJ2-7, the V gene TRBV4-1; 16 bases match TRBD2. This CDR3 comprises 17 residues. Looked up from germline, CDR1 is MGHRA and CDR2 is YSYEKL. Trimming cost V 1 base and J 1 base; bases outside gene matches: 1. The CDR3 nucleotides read TGCGCCAGCAGCCAAGGGGGACTAGCGGGGGGGTCCTACGAGCAGTACTTC. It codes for CASSQGGLAGGSYEQYF.

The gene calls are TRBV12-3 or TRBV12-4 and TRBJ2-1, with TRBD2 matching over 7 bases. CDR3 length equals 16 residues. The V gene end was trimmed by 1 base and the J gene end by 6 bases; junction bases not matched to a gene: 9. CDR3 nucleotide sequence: TGTGCCAGCAGTTTAGTGGGGGGGGGGTCAAGCAATGAGCAGTTCTTC. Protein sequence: CASSLVGGGSSNEQFF.

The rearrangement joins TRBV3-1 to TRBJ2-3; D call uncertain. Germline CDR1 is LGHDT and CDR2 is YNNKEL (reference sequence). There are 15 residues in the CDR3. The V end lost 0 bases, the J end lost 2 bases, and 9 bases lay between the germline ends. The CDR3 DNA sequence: TGTGCCAGCAGCCAAGAGAACAGTTTCACAGATACGCAGTATTTT. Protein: CASSQENSFTDTQYF.

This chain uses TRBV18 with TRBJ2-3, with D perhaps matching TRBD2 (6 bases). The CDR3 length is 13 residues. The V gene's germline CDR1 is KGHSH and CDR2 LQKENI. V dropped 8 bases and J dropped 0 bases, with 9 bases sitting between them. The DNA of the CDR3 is TGTGCCAGCCGGGAGAGGAGCACAGATACGCAGTATTTT. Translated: CASRERSTDTQYF. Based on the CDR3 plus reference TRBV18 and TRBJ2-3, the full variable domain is NAGVMQNPRHLVRRRGQEARLRCSPMKGHSHVYWYRQLPEEGLKFMVYLQKENIIDESGMPKERFSAEFPKEGPSILRIQQVVRGDSAAYFCASRERSTDTQYFGPGTRLTVL.

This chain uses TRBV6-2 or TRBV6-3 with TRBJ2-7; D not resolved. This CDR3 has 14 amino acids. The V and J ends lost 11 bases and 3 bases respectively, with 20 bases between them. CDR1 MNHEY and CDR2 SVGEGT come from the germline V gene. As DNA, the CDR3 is TGTGCCTCTGGGTTGGCCCCCATTAACTACGAGCAGTACTTC. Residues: CASGLAPINYEQYF.

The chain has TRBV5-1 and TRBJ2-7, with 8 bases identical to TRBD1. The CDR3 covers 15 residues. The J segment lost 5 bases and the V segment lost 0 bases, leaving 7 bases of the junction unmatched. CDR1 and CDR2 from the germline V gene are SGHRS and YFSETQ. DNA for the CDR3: TGCGCCAGCAGCTTGGAGGCAGGGGGCTGGGACGAGCAGTACTTC. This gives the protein CASSLEAGGWDEQYF. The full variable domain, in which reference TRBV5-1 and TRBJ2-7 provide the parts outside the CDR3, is KAGVTQTPRYLIKTRGQQVTLSCSPISGHRSVSWYQQTPGQGLQFLFEYFSETQRNKGNFPGRFSGRQFSNSRSEMNVSTLELGDSALYLCASSLEAGGWDEQYFGPGTRLTVT.

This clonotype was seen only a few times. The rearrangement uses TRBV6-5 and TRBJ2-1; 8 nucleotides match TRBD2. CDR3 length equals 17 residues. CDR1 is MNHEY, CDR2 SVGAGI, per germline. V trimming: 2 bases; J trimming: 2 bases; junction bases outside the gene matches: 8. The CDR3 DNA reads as TGTGCCAGCAGTTACGACTCGGGGGGGGCTACCTACAATGAGCAGTTCTTC. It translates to CASSYDSGGATYNEQFF.

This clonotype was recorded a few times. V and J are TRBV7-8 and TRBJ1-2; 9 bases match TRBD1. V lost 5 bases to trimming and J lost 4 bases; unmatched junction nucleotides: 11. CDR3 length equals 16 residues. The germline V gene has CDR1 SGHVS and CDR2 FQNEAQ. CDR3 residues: CASSPRGQGVSYGYTF. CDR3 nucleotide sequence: TGTGCCAGCAGCCCAAGGGGACAGGGAGTAAGCTATGGCTACACCTTC. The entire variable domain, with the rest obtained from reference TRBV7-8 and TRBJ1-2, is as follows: GAGVSQSPRYKVAKRGQDVALRCDPISGHVSLFWYQQALGQGPEFLTYFQNEAQLDKSGLPSDRFFAERPEGSVSTLKIQRTQQEDSAVYLCASSPRGQGVSYGYTFGSGTRLTVV.

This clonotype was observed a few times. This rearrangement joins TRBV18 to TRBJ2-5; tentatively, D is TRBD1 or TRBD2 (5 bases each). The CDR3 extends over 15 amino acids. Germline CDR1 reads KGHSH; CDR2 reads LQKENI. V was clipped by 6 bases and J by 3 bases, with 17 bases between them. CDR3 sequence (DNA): TGTGCCAGCTCTGACTCCCGGGACCCCGAAGAGACCCAGTACTTC. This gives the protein CASSDSRDPEETQYF.

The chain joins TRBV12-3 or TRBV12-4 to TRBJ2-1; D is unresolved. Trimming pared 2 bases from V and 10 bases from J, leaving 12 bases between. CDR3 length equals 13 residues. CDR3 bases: TGTGCCAGCAGTTTAAGTCCCCCCTCAGAGCAGTTCTTC. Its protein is CASSLSPPSEQFF.

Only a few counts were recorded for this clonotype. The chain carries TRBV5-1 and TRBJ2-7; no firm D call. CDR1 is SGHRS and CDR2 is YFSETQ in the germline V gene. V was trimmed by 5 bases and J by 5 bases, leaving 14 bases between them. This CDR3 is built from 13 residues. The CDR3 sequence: CASRGWAGDEQYF. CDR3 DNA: TGCGCCAGCAGGGGGTGGGCTGGCGACGAGCAGTACTTC.

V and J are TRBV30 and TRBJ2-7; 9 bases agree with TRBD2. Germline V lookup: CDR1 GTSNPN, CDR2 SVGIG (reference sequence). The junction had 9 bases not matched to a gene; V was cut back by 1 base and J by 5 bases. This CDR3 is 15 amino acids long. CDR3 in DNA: TGTGCCTGGAGTGCCTGGGGTAGCGGGGGTGACGAGCAGTACTTC. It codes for CAWSAWGSGGDEQYF.

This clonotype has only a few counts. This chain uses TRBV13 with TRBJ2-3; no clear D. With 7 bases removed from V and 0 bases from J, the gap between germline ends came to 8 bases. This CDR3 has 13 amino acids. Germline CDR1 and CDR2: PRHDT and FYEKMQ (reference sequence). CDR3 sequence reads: CASTTRSTDTQYF. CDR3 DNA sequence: TGTGCCAGCACGACGCGGAGCACAGATACGCAGTATTTT.

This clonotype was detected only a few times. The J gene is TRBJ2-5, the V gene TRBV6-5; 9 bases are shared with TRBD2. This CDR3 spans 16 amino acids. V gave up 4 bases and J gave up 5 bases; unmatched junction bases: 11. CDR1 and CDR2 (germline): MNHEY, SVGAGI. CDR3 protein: CASSSKIGTSTETQYF. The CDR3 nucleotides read TGTGCCAGCAGTTCAAAAATAGGGACTAGCACCGAGACCCAGTACTTC.

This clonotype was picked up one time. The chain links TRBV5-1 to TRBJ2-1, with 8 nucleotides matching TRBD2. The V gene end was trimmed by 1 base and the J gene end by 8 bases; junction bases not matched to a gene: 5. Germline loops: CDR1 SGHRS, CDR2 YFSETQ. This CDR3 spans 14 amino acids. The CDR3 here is CASSLPSGLDEQFF. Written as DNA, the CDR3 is TGCGCCAGCAGCTTGCCTAGCGGGTTGGATGAGCAGTTCTTC.

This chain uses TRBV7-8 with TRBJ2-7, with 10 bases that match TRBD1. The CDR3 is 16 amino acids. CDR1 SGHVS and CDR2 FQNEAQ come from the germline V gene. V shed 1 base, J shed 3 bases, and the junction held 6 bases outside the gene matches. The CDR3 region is CASSLERQGAHYEQYF. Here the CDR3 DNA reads TGTGCCAGCAGCTTAGAGAGACAGGGGGCACACTACGAGCAGTACTTC.